The source of this TCR beta chain is a study of early T cells in non-severe SARS-CoV-2 infection. This clonotype was seen ten or more times. The antigen is undetermined. General study results and limits: There was a bias toward anti-spike CD8 responses in VDJdb matching, which missed private and CD4 specificities.

Unique molecular identifiers were added to individual cDNA molecules. TCRdb processed the 5' RACE reads anew with MiXCR; each CDR3 protein has one entry. The table shows approximately 45,000 distinct CDR3 sequences, with over 5% occurring only once. The sample comprised whole blood. The clonotype originates from an adult who was a healthcare worker with PCR-confirmed SARS-CoV-2 infection or an uninfected control (not recorded which).

The DNA of the CDR3 is TGTGCCAGCTCGAGTTCCTTGGAAAAAGAGACCCAGTACTTC. It is translated as CASSSSLEKETQYF. J is TRBJ2-5 and V is TRBV18, with D unresolved. The V gene lost 6 bases and the J gene lost 3 bases, with 14 bases spanning the gap. CDR1 and CDR2 from the germline V gene are KGHSH and LQKENI. This CDR3 is 14 amino acids long.